The 24 T cell receptor beta chains reported below all come from one sample, sequenced in a study of T cell responses to AZD1222 COVID-19 vaccine. The repertoire was sequenced with immunoSEQ multiplex PCR; TCRdb's copy has only in-frame clones and lacks some. Of 150,000 to 200,000 clones listed, around 90% are singletons. This sample comprised peripheral blood, obtained on day 0 of AZD1222 vaccination. All receptors derive from an adult in good health.

CDR3 in amino acids: CSASSGAYEQYF. The CDR3 DNA is TGCAGTGCTAGTAGCGGGGCATACGAGCAGTACTTC. This chain joins TRBV20-1 and TRBJ2-7, with 8 bases aligning to TRBD2. The ends lost 3 bases at V and 4 bases at J; junction bases unmatched: 2. The CDR3 sequence is 12 residues long. The germline CDR1 and CDR2 sequences are DFQATT and SNEGSKA (reference sequence).

The V gene is TRBV6-5, the J gene TRBJ2-7, with a tentative D call TRBD2 (6 bases). The V gene's germline CDR1 is MNHEY and CDR2 SVGAGI. V shed 5 bases and J shed 3 bases, with 11 bases lying between them. The CDR3 is 13 residues long. The chain's CDR3 is CASSRGDFYEQYF. The CDR3 bases are TGTGCCAGCAGTCGCGGGGATTTCTACGAGCAGTACTTC.

The V gene is TRBV10-3, the J gene TRBJ2-4; D not resolved. The CDR3 is 12 amino acids. Trimming cost V 8 bases and J 5 bases, with 10 bases left between them. Germline CDR1 reads ENHRY; CDR2 reads SYGVKD. CDR3 in DNA: TGTGCCATCTCTCCGGCAGAAAACATTCAGTACTTC. It encodes CAISPAENIQYF.

The chain uses TRBV12-3 or TRBV12-4 and TRBJ2-7; 10 nucleotides agree with TRBD1. J lost 10 bases, V lost 4 bases, and 4 bases had no gene match. This CDR3 is built from 12 residues. CDR3 region: CASSSGQGPQYF. CDR3 DNA sequence: TGTGCCAGCAGTTCGGGACAGGGGCCTCAGTACTTC.

The chain is built from TRBV27 and TRBJ2-7; 13 nucleotides match TRBD2. The length of the CDR3 is 15 residues. V shed 4 bases and J 4 bases; nucleotides not matched to a gene: 4. CDR1 is MNHEY, CDR2 SMNVEV, per germline (reference sequence). The CDR3 region has the DNA TGTGCCAGCAGTTCCGGGACTAGCGGGAAATACGAGCAGTACTTC. This codes for CASSSGTSGKYEQYF.

The chain uses TRBV6-5 and TRBJ2-5; possibly TRBD1 for D (6 bases). The CDR3 contains 12 residues. Per the germline V gene, CDR1 is MNHEY and CDR2 is SVGAGI. With 10 bases removed from V and 4 bases from J, the gap between germline ends came to 13 bases. The CDR3 nucleotides are TGTGCCACTAACAGGGTTCGAGAGACCCAGTACTTC. It specifies CATNRVRETQYF.

V and J are TRBV12-3 or TRBV12-4 and TRBJ2-1; D not resolved. Trimming cost V 6 bases and J 4 bases, with 4 bases left between them. The CDR3 extends over 11 amino acids. Written as DNA, the CDR3 is TGTGCCAGCAGGGGTTACAATGAGCAGTTCTTC. Translating gives CASRGYNEQFF.

This sequence joins TRBV6-5 and TRBJ2-3; a possible D gene is TRBD2 (6 bases). Per the germline V gene, CDR1 is MNHEY and CDR2 is SVGAGI. Trimming removed 6 bases from V and 12 bases from J, with 13 bases in between. The CDR3 totals 11 residues. The chain's CDR3 is CASREGLDQYF. The CDR3 DNA is TGTGCCAGCAGAGAGGGACTTGACCAGTATTTT.

The chain joins TRBV4-3 to TRBJ2-3; 9 bases line up with TRBD2. The CDR3 runs 17 residues. The germline CDR1 and CDR2 sequences are LGHNA and YSLEER. After removal of 0 bases from V and 2 bases from J, the junction contained 6 bases not matched to a gene. CDR3 region: CASSQDLGGRATDTQYF. The DNA for the CDR3 is TGCGCCAGCAGCCAAGATCTAGGCGGGAGGGCCACAGATACGCAGTATTTT.

The chain combines TRBV6-4 with TRBJ2-2; unclear D gene. Germline CDR1 reads MRHNA; CDR2 reads SNTAGT. The V end was cut by 0 bases, the J end by 4 bases, with 15 bases between. The CDR3 has 17 residues. The DNA of the CDR3 is TGTGCCAGCAGTGACTCGAGTTCTGGGATGGTCACCGGGGAGCTGTTTTTT. Translated, it gives CASSDSSSGMVTGELFF.

The table lists this clone with a count of one. The rearrangement links TRBV15 to TRBJ1-5; D is unclear. Between the trimmed V and J ends, which lost 0 bases and 5 bases, there was a span of 8 bases. The CDR3 runs to 14 residues. Germline V CDR1 and CDR2: LNHNV, YYDKDF (reference sequence). DNA of the CDR3: TGTGCCACCAGCAGAGACAGGAGAGATCAGCCCCAGCATTTT. Translating it yields CATSRDRRDQPQHF. Combining the CDR3 with reference TRBV15 and TRBJ1-5 gives the whole variable domain DAMVIQNPRYQVTQFGKPVTLSCSQTLNHNVMYWYQQKSSQAPKLLFHYYDKDFNNEADTPDNFQSRRPNTSFCFLDIRSPGLGDTAMYLCATSRDRRDQPQHFGDGTRLSIL.

V usage is TRBV19 and J usage is TRBJ2-5; tentatively, D is TRBD1 (6 bases). Deletions cut 6 bases from V and 0 bases from J, with 17 bases between. Germline-derived CDR1 and CDR2 are LNHDA and SQIVND (reference sequence). CDR3 length equals 16 residues. In nucleotides, the CDR3 is TGTGCCAGTAGCCGACCAGGGGACGCAGACCAAGAGACCCAGTACTTC. It is translated as CASSRPGDADQETQYF. Full variable domain (remainder filled in from reference TRBV19 and TRBJ2-5): DGGITQSPKYLFRKEGQNVTLSCEQNLNHDAMYWYRQDPGQGLRLIYYSQIVNDFQKGDIAEGYSVSREKKESFPLTVTSAQKNPTAFYLCASSRPGDADQETQYFGPGTRLLVL.

The chain has TRBV19 and TRBJ2-1, with D possibly TRBD2 on 6 matching bases. CDR3 size: 13 residues. The ends were cut back, 3 bases at V and 4 bases at J, with 7 bases in the middle. CDR1 is LNHDA and CDR2 is SQIVND in the germline V gene (reference sequence). CDR3 region: CASSMAGYNEQFF. The CDR3 DNA follows: TGTGCCAGTAGTATGGCGGGGTACAATGAGCAGTTCTTC.

The chain is built from TRBV5-1 and TRBJ1-2; TRBD1 matches at 9 bases. In germline, CDR1 is SGHRS, CDR2 YFSETQ. Trimming cost V 5 bases and J 5 bases; bases outside gene matches: 7. CDR3 size: 14 residues. For the CDR3, the DNA is TGCGCCAGCAGTCCGACAGGGGGAGGGTATGGCTACACCTTC. Encoded protein: CASSPTGGGYGYTF.

DNA for the CDR3: TGTGCCAGCAGTGACCCTCCGGCCGGTGGCTACACCTTC. Encoded protein: CASSDPPAGGYTF. The V call is TRBV6-1, the J call TRBJ1-2; no clear D. The CDR3 consists of 13 residues. The germline CDR1 and CDR2 sequences are MNHNS and SASEGT. V was clipped by 3 bases and J by 7 bases, with 12 bases between them.

The gene calls are TRBV24-1 and TRBJ2-7; the D call may be TRBD1 or TRBD2 (5 bases each). V was shortened by 7 bases and J by 11 bases, with 17 bases between the two germline ends. The length of the CDR3 is 12 residues. Germline values: CDR1 KGHDR, CDR2 SFDVKD. The chain's CDR3 is CATSRTGAPEYF. The CDR3 DNA reads TGTGCCACCAGCCGCACCGGGGCCCCCGAGTACTTC.

The chain links TRBV30 to TRBJ1-4; tentative D call: TRBD1 (6 bases). Trimming pared 5 bases from V and 3 bases from J, leaving 13 bases between. This CDR3 is built from 14 residues. Germline assignment: CDR1 GTSNPN and CDR2 SVGIG (reference sequence). CDR3 sequence (DNA): TGTGCCTGGGGGGGGCCCGTGTCTAATGAAAAACTGTTTTTT. It yields the protein CAWGGPVSNEKLFF.

The J gene is TRBJ2-5, the V gene TRBV5-1, with D perhaps TRBD2 (6 bases). Germline V CDR1 and CDR2: SGHRS, YFSETQ. There are 14 residues in the CDR3. Trimming took 4 bases from V and 7 from J, leaving 17 bases between them. CDR3 nucleotides: TGCGCCAGCAGCCCGCACCCTAGCGCCGGGACCCAGTACTTC. Protein sequence: CASSPHPSAGTQYF.

This sequence joins TRBV6-4 and TRBJ2-7, with 11 positions matching TRBD1. There are 16 residues in the CDR3. Germline loops: CDR1 MRHNA, CDR2 SNTAGT. The V and J ends lost 5 bases and 0 bases, in that order; junction bases with no gene match: 6. CDR3 DNA sequence: TGTGCCAGCAGTTATGGGACAGGGGGACTCTCCTACGAGCAGTACTTC. Amino acid sequence: CASSYGTGGLSYEQYF.

This clone was detected only once. V usage is TRBV28 and J usage is TRBJ1-5, with unresolved D. CDR1 is MDHEN and CDR2 is SYDVKM in the germline V gene. Trimming removed 3 bases at V and 0 bases at J, with 9 bases between. There are 15 residues in the CDR3. CDR3: CASSFRRYSNQPQHF. In nucleotides, the CDR3 is TGTGCCAGCAGTTTTAGGCGGTATAGCAATCAGCCCCAGCATTTT.

This chain joins TRBV27 and TRBJ1-6, with 7 bases aligning to TRBD1. Germline-derived CDR1 and CDR2 are MNHEY and SMNVEV (reference sequence). Trimming removed 8 bases from V and 4 bases from J; junction bases left unmatched: 8. The CDR3 consists of 15 residues. CDR3 region: CASQDREIYNSPLHF. The CDR3 region has the DNA TGTGCCAGCCAAGACAGGGAAATTTATAATTCACCCCTCCACTTT.

The chain combines TRBV27 with TRBJ2-7, with D perhaps matching TRBD2 (7 bases). Trimming took 3 bases from V and 2 from J, leaving 17 bases between them. The CDR3 has 16 residues. The germline V gene has CDR1 MNHEY and CDR2 SMNVEV (reference sequence). This chain's CDR3 is CASSLGGGGLPYEQYF. The CDR3 coding sequence is TGTGCCAGCAGTTTGGGAGGGGGGGGATTGCCCTACGAGCAGTACTTC.

Here the CDR3 DNA reads TGTGCCAGCAGCTTCCGGTCTGGCGTAGGTCGAACAGATACGCAGTATTTT. Its protein is CASSFRSGVGRTDTQYF. The chain joins TRBV3-1 (or the pseudogene TRBV3-2) to TRBJ2-3; D unresolved. Trimming removed 5 bases from V and 3 bases from J, with 21 bases in between. Per germline, CDR1 LGHDT and CDR2 YNNKEL (reference sequence). This CDR3 contains 17 residues.

This clone was seen a single time. The chain recombines TRBV12-5 with TRBJ2-1; possibly TRBD1 for D (6 bases). This CDR3 has 16 amino acids. Germline V gives CDR1 LGHNT, CDR2 FRNRAP. Trimming removed 6 bases at V and 5 bases at J, with 20 bases between. CDR3 sequence: CASGPRTVSTHNEQFF. As DNA, the CDR3 is TGTGCTAGTGGCCCCCGGACAGTCAGCACCCACAATGAGCAGTTCTTC.